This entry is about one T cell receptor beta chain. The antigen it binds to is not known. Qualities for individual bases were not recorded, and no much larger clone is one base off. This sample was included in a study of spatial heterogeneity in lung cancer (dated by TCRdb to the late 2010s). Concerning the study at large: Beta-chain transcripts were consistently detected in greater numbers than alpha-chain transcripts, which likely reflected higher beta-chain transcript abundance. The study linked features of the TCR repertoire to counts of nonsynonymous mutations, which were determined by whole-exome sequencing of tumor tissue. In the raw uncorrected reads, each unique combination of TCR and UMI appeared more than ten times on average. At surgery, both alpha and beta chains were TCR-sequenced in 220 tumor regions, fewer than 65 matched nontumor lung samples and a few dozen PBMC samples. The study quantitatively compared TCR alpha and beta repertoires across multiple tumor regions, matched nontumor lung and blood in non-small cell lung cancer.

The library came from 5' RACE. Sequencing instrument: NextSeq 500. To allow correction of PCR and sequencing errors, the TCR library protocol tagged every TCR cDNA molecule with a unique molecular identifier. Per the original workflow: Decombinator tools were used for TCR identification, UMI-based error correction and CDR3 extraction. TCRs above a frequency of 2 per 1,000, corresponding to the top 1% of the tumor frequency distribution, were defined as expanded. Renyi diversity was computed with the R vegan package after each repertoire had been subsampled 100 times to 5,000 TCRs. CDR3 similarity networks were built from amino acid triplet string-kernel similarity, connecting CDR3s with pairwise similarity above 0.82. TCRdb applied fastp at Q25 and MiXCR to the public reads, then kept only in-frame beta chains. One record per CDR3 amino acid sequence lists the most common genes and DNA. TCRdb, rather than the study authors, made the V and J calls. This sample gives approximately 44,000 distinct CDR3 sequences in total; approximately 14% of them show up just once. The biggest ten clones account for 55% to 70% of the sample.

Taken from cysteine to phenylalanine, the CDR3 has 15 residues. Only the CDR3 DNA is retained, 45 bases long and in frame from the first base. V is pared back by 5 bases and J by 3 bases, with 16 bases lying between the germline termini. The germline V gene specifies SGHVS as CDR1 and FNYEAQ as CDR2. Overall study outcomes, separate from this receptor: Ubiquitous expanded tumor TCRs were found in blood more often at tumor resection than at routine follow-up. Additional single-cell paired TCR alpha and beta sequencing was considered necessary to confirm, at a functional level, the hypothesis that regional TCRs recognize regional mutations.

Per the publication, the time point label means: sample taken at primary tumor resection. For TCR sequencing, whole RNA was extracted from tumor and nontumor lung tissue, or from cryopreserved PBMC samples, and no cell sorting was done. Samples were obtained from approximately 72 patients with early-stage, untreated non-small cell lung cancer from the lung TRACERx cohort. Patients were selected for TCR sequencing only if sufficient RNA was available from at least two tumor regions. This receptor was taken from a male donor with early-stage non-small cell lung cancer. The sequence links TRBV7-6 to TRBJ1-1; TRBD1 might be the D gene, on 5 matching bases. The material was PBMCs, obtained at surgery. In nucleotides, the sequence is TGTGCCAGCAGCCCAACCCTAGACAGCTACACTGAAGCTTTCTTT. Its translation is CASSPTLDSYTEAFF.